This TCR beta chain originates from a study of blood T cell repertoires in COVID-19. Across the whole study: The samples span acute and convalescent COVID-19 from the United States, Italy and Spain. T cells, B-cell-depleted T cells, or PBMCs provided the cDNA or gDNA that served as material.

Patients in Seattle were enrolled during active infection, then followed longitudinally. Per the study methods: Counts of nucleated cells, estimated from reference gene primer amplification, were obtained. The table came from immunoSEQ multiplex PCR; TCRdb's copy has only in-frame clones and leaves some out. Clone size and V and J calls were adopted from that table, with D and trimming inferred from the DNA. The sample includes 150,000 to 180,000 clones, around 83% of them seen just once. Trimming left V 5 bases short and J 1 base short, with 14 bases between. This CDR3 spans 15 amino acids. Germline V lookup: CDR1 SGHTA, CDR2 FQGTGA.

The sequenced material came from peripheral blood. The clonotype originates from a woman aged 55-75 years with COVID-19, enrolled during active disease. The V gene is TRBV7-3, the J gene TRBJ1-1; D remains ambiguous. DNA of the CDR3: TGTGCCAGCAGCGGTGTGCGAGAGGGGAACACTGAAGCTTTCTTT. Its translation: CASSGVREGNTEAFF.